Listed below are T cell receptor beta chains from one sample, sequenced in a study of T cell repertoires in cytomegalovirus infection. TCRdb ran MiXCR on the reads and lists one entry per CDR3 protein. The sample includes around 530,000 distinct CDR3 sequences, less than 30% of them seen just once. What was sequenced was PBMCs. The receptors come from a human donor in good health (CMV status not recorded). Some clones in this sample may be carry-over from other donors' samples. Each CDR3 is given with its conserved first and last residue. The D gene is left open where the match is weak. Size tells how often a clone was seen (once, few, many) or the class of an expanded clone, and some rows leave it out.

clone_size j_call v_call d_call cdr3_nt cdr3_aa
few TRBJ2-1 TRBV6-2/TRBV6-3 . TGTGCCAGCAGTTACCAGCGACTCGGGGGCAATGAGCAGTTCTTC CASSYQRLGGNEQFF
. TRBJ2-1 TRBV15 TRBD2 TGTGCCACCAGCAGAGATCAGGGACTAGCGGGGTACAATGAGCAGTTCTTC CATSRDQGLAGYNEQFF
. TRBJ1-1 TRBV5-4 . TGTGCCAGCAGCTTGGGAGTGCCCCCGGTGACTGAAGCTTTCTTT CASSLGVPPVTEAFF
many TRBJ1-1 TRBV7-8 . TGTGCCAGCAGCTTAGTCACCCTTGAGGCTGAAGCTTTCTTT CASSLVTLEAEAFF
few TRBJ2-1 TRBV28 . TGTGCCACTACGGGAGAGGTTGAGCAGTTCTTC CATTGEVEQFF
. TRBJ2-1 TRBV19 . TGTGCCAGTAGCTCGGGACTCGTCGACCCCAATGAGCAGTTCTTC CASSSGLVDPNEQFF
many TRBJ2-1 TRBV7-9 TRBD1 TGTGCCAGCAGCTTAGGACAGGGCGCCTTAAATGAGCAGTTCTTC CASSLGQGALNEQFF
many TRBJ2-2 TRBV7-2 . TGTGCCAGCAGTTACGGTTCGGCGGGCACCGGGGAGCTGTTTTTT CASSYGSAGTGELFF
few TRBJ2-3 TRBV19 TRBD2 TGTGCCAGTAGCTCCGAACTACTAGCGGGAGGGCCAACAGATACGCAGTATTTT CASSSELLAGGPTDTQYF
few TRBJ2-1 TRBV14 . TGTGCCAGCAGCCCATCATCAGCGGGTCTCCAGTTCTTC CASSPSSAGLQFF
. TRBJ1-4 TRBV15 . TGTGCCACCAGCAGAGGCGCATCGGAAAAACTGTTTTTT CATSRGASEKLFF
. TRBJ2-2 TRBV4-3 . TGCGCCAGCAGCCAGAATACGATTACTAGAACCCGGGAGCTGTTTTTT CASSQNTITRTRELFF
. TRBJ2-3 TRBV20-1 TRBD2 TGCAGTGCTAGGGCACTAGCGGATTCCACAGATACGCAGTATTTT CSARALADSTDTQYF
many TRBJ2-7 TRBV7-2 TRBD2 TGTGCCAGCAGCTTGTATCCTTTAGCGGGAGGGCCAAGGGAGCAGTACTTC CASSLYPLAGGPREQYF
many TRBJ1-5 TRBV12-3/TRBV12-4 . TGTGCCAGCAGCTTGGGACATGGGGGCAATCAGCCCCAGCATTTT CASSLGHGGNQPQHF
few TRBJ2-5 TRBV27 TRBD2 TGTGCCAGCAGTGAAATCGGGGGGTTCGAGACCCAGTACTTC CASSEIGGFETQYF
many TRBJ2-5 TRBV4-1 TRBD1 TGCGCCAGCAGCCGCGTCCATGCCGGGACAGAGCAAGAGACCCAGTACTTC CASSRVHAGTEQETQYF
. TRBJ1-4 TRBV7-9 . TGTGCCAGCAGCTACCGGGACAATGAAAAACTGTTTTTT CASSYRDNEKLFF